Presented here are 4 T cell receptor beta chains from one specimen sequenced in a study of T cells in Graves' hyperthyroidism and ophthalmopathy. RNA transcripts served as the template for amplifying TCR beta CDR3 regions. When the TCR CDR3 underwent first-round RT-PCR, the HTBI primer set was used. TCRdb used MiXCR to reprocess the multiplex PCR reads, holding one entry per CDR3 protein. The sample includes around 380,000 distinct CDR3 sequences, roughly 13% of them seen just once. Sample: blood. All receptors come from a man younger than 40 with Graves' hyperthyroidism that later progressed to Graves' ophthalmopathy.

This clonotype was seen repeatedly, ten times or more. The chain joins TRBV28 to TRBJ1-5; D remains unclear. The V end was cut by 7 bases, the J end by 0 bases, with 4 bases between. The CDR3 runs to 12 residues. Germline-derived CDR1 and CDR2 are MDHEN and SYDVKM. The CDR3 nucleotides are TGTGCCAGCAAGATTAGCAATCAGCCCCAGCATTTT. This gives the protein CASKISNQPQHF.

This clonotype was counted between two and nine times. The chain recombines TRBV4-1 with TRBJ1-2, with unresolved D. Trimming left V 0 bases short and J 4 bases short, with 12 bases between. Germline-derived CDR1 and CDR2 are MGHRA and YSYEKL. The CDR3 length is 15 residues. The CDR3 here is CASSQEEVLAYGYTF. CDR3 in DNA: TGCGCCAGCAGCCAAGAGGAGGTCCTGGCCTATGGCTACACCTTC.

Ten or more counts support this clonotype. In nucleotides, the CDR3 is TGCAGTGCTAGATCCGGGGATAGCGGGGGGTCTACGAGAGCATACGAGCAGTACTTC. Translating it yields CSARSGDSGGSTRAYEQYF. V and J are TRBV20-1 and TRBJ2-7, with 10 bases fitting TRBD2. CDR1 and CDR2 (germline): DFQATT, SNEGSKA (reference sequence). The V and J ends lost 2 bases and 4 bases, in that order; junction bases with no gene match: 20. CDR3 size: 19 residues.

This clonotype was found many times. J is TRBJ2-2 and V is TRBV7-2; D ambiguous. V dropped 7 bases and J dropped 3 bases, with 12 bases sitting between them. Germline CDR1 and CDR2: SGHTA and FQGNSA. The CDR3 length is 14 residues. CDR3 nucleotide sequence: TGTGCCAGCATGCTCGAAGGGCACACCGGGGAGCTGTTTTTT. Translation gives CASMLEGHTGELFF.